Presented here are 20 T cell receptor beta chains from one specimen sequenced in a study of blood T cell repertoires in COVID-19. Clones were sequenced by immunoSEQ multiplex PCR, and TCRdb holds only the in-frame ones, with some missing. The table includes some 180,000 clones, approximately 80% detected once. Input material: peripheral blood. The receptors originated from a woman aged 80 or over with COVID-19, enrolled during active disease.

The chain employs TRBV6-5 and TRBJ2-1; D gene ambiguous. Germline V lookup: CDR1 MNHEY, CDR2 SVGAGI. CDR3 length: 14 amino acids. The V and J ends lost 2 bases and 0 bases respectively, with 5 bases between them. The CDR3 region has the DNA TGTGCCAGCAGTTACCCCAGCTCCTACAATGAGCAGTTCTTC. Translating gives CASSYPSSYNEQFF.

The J gene is TRBJ1-4, the V gene TRBV5-6, with TRBD1 matching over 7 bases. The J segment lost 7 bases and the V segment lost 4 bases, leaving 10 bases of the junction unmatched. The CDR3 length is 15 residues. The V gene's germline CDR1 is SGHDT and CDR2 YYEEEE. CDR3 nucleotide sequence: TGTGCCAGCAGCAAATCACAGGGGATTCTTGAAAAACTGTTTTTT. Residues: CASSKSQGILEKLFF.

This clone was observed a single time. The chain links TRBV6-6 to TRBJ1-5, with 12 bases matching TRBD1. Germline lookup yields CDR1 MNHNY and CDR2 SVGAGI (reference sequence). This CDR3 has 15 amino acids. V gave up 4 bases and J gave up 6 bases; unmatched junction bases: 4. The CDR3 DNA sequence: TGTGCCAGCAGTTGGGGACAGGGGGCTATTCAGCCCCAGCATTTT. Its translation is CASSWGQGAIQPQHF.

As DNA, the CDR3 is TGTGCCAGCAGCCCTCCACTTGATACGCAGTATTTT. Translated: CASSPPLDTQYF. The chain couples TRBV7-2 to TRBJ2-3; D gene uncertain. This CDR3 spans 12 amino acids. V dropped 5 bases and J dropped 6 bases, with 9 bases sitting between them. Germline V CDR1 and CDR2: SGHTA, FQGNSA.

The CDR3 reads CASSSRRGVNTGELFF. The CDR3, as DNA: TGTGCCAGCAGCTCCCGAAGGGGCGTGAACACCGGGGAGCTGTTTTTT. V usage is TRBV11-1 and J usage is TRBJ2-2; tentative D call: TRBD1 (5 bases). CDR3 length equals 16 residues. Trimming pared 4 bases from V and 1 base from J, leaving 13 bases between. The germline CDR1 and CDR2 sequences are SGHAT and FQDESV (reference sequence).

This rearrangement joins TRBV7-9 to TRBJ1-6, with TRBD1 matching 7 bases. Trimming cost V 0 bases and J 7 bases; bases outside gene matches: 3. CDR3 length equals 15 residues. CDR1 is SEHNR, CDR2 FQNEAQ, per germline (reference sequence). CDR3 region: CASSLAATGNSPLHF. The CDR3 DNA is TGTGCCAGCAGCTTAGCCGCGACAGGGAATTCACCCCTCCACTTT. Combining the CDR3 with reference TRBV7-9 and TRBJ1-6 gives the whole variable domain DTGVSQNPRHKITKRGQNVTFRCDPISEHNRLYWYRQTLGQGPEFLTYFQNEAQLEKSRLLSDRFSAERPKGSFSTLEIQRTEQGDSAMYLCASSLAATGNSPLHFGNGTRLTVT.

The J gene is TRBJ2-2, the V gene TRBV24-1; D is perhaps TRBD1 (6 bases). V dropped 6 bases and J dropped 6 bases, with 7 bases sitting between them. Germline loops: CDR1 KGHDR, CDR2 SFDVKD. This CDR3 comprises 12 residues. CDR3 in amino acids: CATSQGSGELFF. The CDR3 region has the DNA TGTGCCACCAGTCAGGGGTCCGGGGAGCTGTTTTTT.

The gene calls are TRBV6-5 and TRBJ2-2; D is ambiguous. Germline CDR1 MNHEY, CDR2 SVGAGI. The CDR3 sequence is 13 residues long. V dropped 2 bases and J dropped 9 bases, with 10 bases sitting between them. CDR3 DNA: TGTGCCAGCAGTTACCTTATGCGTTGGGAGCTGTTTTTT. Translated: CASSYLMRWELFF.

V gene TRBV7-8 combines with J gene TRBJ2-1, with TRBD2 matching 10 bases. J gave up 15 bases and V 7 bases, and 12 bases lay outside the gene matches. This CDR3 has 13 amino acids. From germline, CDR1 is SGHVS and CDR2 FQNEAQ. Written as DNA, the CDR3 is TGTGCCAGCACTCCAGGCCTAGCGGGGGCCGGGTTCTTC. This codes for CASTPGLAGAGFF.

This chain links TRBV14 with TRBJ2-5; 7 nucleotides line up with TRBD2. Germline loops: CDR1 SGHDN, CDR2 FVKESK. The V gene end was trimmed by 0 bases and the J gene end by 5 bases; junction bases not matched to a gene: 9. The CDR3 has 16 amino acids. Here the CDR3 DNA reads TGTGCCAGCAGCCAAGATGGCAGCGGGGTCTTGGAGACCCAGTACTTC. This translates into CASSQDGSGVLETQYF.

The chain couples TRBV7-2 to TRBJ1-1, with 7 bases identical to TRBD1. Germline CDR1 and CDR2: SGHTA and FQGNSA. V lost 4 bases, J lost 5 bases, and 7 bases stayed unmatched. CDR3 length: 14 residues. The CDR3 spells CASSSTGFGTEAFF. DNA for the CDR3: TGTGCCAGCAGCTCGACAGGGTTTGGTACTGAAGCTTTCTTT.

The chain joins TRBV7-9 to TRBJ2-1, with unresolved D. The germline CDR1 and CDR2 sequences are SEHNR and FQNEAQ (reference sequence). V was trimmed by 1 base and J by 9 bases, leaving 7 bases between them. This CDR3 region has 12 residues. The CDR3 bases are TGTGCCAGCAGCTTAGGCATAGTTGAGCAGTTCTTC. Translated, it gives CASSLGIVEQFF.

This chain joins TRBV6-6 and TRBJ1-1, with 10 bases matching TRBD1. CDR1 is MNHNY, CDR2 SVGAGI, per germline (reference sequence). With 0 bases clipped from V and 12 bases from J, the junction kept 13 bases outside the gene matches. The CDR3 is 16 amino acids. CDR3 DNA sequence: TGTGCCAGCAGTTACTCACTCCGGGACAGGGGATTTGAGACTTTCTTT. This codes for CASSYSLRDRGFETFF.

V and J are TRBV13 and TRBJ1-5; maybe TRBD1 (6 bases). This CDR3 is built from 15 residues. The germline V gene encodes CDR1 PRHDT and CDR2 FYEKMQ (reference sequence). V lost 6 bases and J lost 0, with 12 bases in between. The CDR3 is CASSQQGYSNQPQHF. CDR3 nucleotide sequence: TGTGCCAGCAGTCAACAGGGTTATAGCAATCAGCCCCAGCATTTT.

The J gene is TRBJ1-4, the V gene TRBV6-1; perhaps TRBD1 as D (5 bases). CDR3 length: 15 residues. The germline V gene has CDR1 MNHNS and CDR2 SASEGT. V was clipped by 2 bases and J by 4 bases, with 11 bases between them. The CDR3 coding sequence is TGTGCCAGCAGTGAATTGGGGCTAAATAATGAAAAACTGTTTTTT. Amino acids: CASSELGLNNEKLFF.

CDR3 protein: CASSQPPTGDEQYF. The DNA for the CDR3 is TGTGCCAGCAGCCAACCCCCGACAGGGGACGAGCAGTACTTC. This rearrangement joins TRBV4-2 to TRBJ2-7; 8 bases are shared with TRBD1. This CDR3 spans 14 amino acids. With V trimmed by 2 bases and J by 5 bases, 5 bases remained unmatched. Germline CDR1 and CDR2: LGHNA and YNFKEQ.

This clone was seen only once. The genes are TRBV7-2 and TRBJ1-5; D is unclear. Germline V lookup: CDR1 SGHTA, CDR2 FQGNSA. CDR3 length: 13 residues. V was cut by 1 base and J by 5 bases, with 6 bases left in between. This CDR3 reads CASSLGGYQPQHF. As DNA, the CDR3 is TGTGCCAGCAGCTTAGGAGGGTATCAGCCCCAGCATTTT. Using reference TRBV7-2 and TRBJ1-5 for the parts outside the CDR3, the full variable domain is GAGVSQSPSNKVTEKGKDVELRCDPISGHTALYWYRQSLGQGLEFLIYFQGNSAPDKSGLPSDRFSAERTGGSVSTLTIQRTQQEDSAVYLCASSLGGYQPQHFGDGTRLSIL.

V usage is TRBV11-3 and J usage is TRBJ1-1; D not resolved. The CDR3 runs to 12 residues. Germline V gene data show CDR1 as SGHNT and CDR2 as YENEEA. V lost 1 base, J lost 7 bases, and 7 bases lay in between. CDR3 DNA sequence: TGTGCCAGCAGCTTAGGAGGGCTTGAAGCTTTCTTT. This sequence encodes CASSLGGLEAFF.

The CDR3 sequence is CASSLLGTYTQYF. CDR3 nucleotide sequence: TGTGCCAGCAGTTTACTGGGCACCTATACGCAGTATTTT. The chain employs TRBV12-3 or TRBV12-4 and TRBJ2-3; D unresolved. Trimming shortened V by 2 bases and J by 7 bases, and 10 bases separated the two germline ends. CDR3 size: 13 residues.

This chain links TRBV4-2 with TRBJ1-2; D perhaps matches TRBD1 (5 bases). Germline V lookup: CDR1 LGHNA, CDR2 YNFKEQ. The CDR3 runs to 16 residues. Trimming pared 0 bases from V and 4 bases from J, leaving 15 bases between. Written as DNA, the CDR3 is TGTGCCAGCAGCCAAGAACGGTCAGGGCCACTCTATGGCTACACCTTC. It is translated as CASSQERSGPLYGYTF.